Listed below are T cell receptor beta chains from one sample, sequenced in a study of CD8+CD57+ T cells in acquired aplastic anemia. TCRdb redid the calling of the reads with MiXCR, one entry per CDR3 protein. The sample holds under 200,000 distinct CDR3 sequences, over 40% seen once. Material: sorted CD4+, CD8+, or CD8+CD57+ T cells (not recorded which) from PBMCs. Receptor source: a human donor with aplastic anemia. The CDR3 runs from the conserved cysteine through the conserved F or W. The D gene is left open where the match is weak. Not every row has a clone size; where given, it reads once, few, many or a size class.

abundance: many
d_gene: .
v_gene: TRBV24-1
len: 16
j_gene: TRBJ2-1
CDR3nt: TGTGCCACCAGTGATTTTCGGGAACAGGGCTACAATGAGCAGTTCTTC
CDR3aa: CATSDFREQGYNEQFF

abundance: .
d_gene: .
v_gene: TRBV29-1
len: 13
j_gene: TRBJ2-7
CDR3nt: TGCAGCGTGAGACAGACTTCAGACTACGAGCAGTACTTC
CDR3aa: CSVRQTSDYEQYF

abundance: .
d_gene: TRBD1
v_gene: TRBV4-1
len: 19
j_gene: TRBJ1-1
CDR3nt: TGCGCCAGCAGCCAAAGACATTTCGGGACAGGCTCCGGGGACACTGAAGCTTTCTTT
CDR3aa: CASSQRHFGTGSGDTEAFF

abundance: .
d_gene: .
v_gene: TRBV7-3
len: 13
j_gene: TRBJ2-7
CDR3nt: TGTGCCAGCAGCTTAAATCTTCTGGACGAGCAGTACTTC
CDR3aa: CASSLNLLDEQYF

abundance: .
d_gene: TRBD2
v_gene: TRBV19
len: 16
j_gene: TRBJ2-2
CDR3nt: TGTGCCAGTAGTCTGCTAGCGGGAACGAACACCGGGGAGCTGTTTTTT
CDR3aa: CASSLLAGTNTGELFF

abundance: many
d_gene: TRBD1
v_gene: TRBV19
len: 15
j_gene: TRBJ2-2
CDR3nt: TGTGCCAGTAGTGTACAGGGGTCGAACACCGGGGAGCTGTTTTTT
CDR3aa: CASSVQGSNTGELFF

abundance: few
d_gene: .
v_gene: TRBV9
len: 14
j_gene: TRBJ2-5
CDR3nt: TGTGCCAGCAGCGCGGGGGACTCCCGAGAGACCCAGTACTTC
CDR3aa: CASSAGDSRETQYF

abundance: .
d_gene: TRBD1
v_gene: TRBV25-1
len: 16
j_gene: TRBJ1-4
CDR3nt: TGTGCCAGCAGTGATAAAGCCAGGGGGCAAGGGGGAAAACTGTTTTTT
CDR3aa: CASSDKARGQGGKLFF

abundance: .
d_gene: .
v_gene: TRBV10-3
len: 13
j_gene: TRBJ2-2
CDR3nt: TGTGCCATCAGTTCGGGAAACACCGGGGAGCTGTTTTTT
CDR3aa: CAISSGNTGELFF

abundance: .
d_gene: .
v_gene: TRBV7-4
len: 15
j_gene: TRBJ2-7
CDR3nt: TGTGCCAGCAGCTTTTTCCGGGTACAAACCTACGAGCAGTACTTC
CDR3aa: CASSFFRVQTYEQYF

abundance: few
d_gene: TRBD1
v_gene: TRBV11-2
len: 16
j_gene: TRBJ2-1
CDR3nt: TGTGCCAGCAGCCTGAGTGGGACAGCCTCCTACAATGAGCAGTTCTTC
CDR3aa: CASSLSGTASYNEQFF

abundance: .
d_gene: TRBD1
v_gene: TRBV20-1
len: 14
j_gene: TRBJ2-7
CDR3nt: TGCAGTGCTAGAGATCAACAGGGGGCCTACGAGCAGTACTTC
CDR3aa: CSARDQQGAYEQYF

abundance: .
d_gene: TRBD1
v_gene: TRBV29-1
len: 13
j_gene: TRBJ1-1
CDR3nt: TGCAGCGCCCGGGACAGCTGGAACACTGAAGCTTTCTTT
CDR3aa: CSARDSWNTEAFF

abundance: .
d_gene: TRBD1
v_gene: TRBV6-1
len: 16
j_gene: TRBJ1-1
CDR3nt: TGTGCCAGCAGTCAAATTACGACAGGGGTTCTTACTGAAGCTTTCTTT
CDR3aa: CASSQITTGVLTEAFF

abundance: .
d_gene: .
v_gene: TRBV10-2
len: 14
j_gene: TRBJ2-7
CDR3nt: TGCGCCAGCAGTGACCAAGGGGAAGGGTACGAGCAGTACTTC
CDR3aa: CASSDQGEGYEQYF

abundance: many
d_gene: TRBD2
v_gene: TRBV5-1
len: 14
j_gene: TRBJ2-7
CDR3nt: TGCGCCAGCAGCTTGACTAGCGGGGCTCCAGAGCAGTACTTC
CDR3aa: CASSLTSGAPEQYF

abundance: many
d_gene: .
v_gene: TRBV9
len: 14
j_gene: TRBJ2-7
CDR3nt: TGTGCCAGCAGCGTAGACGGGCGGACCTACGAGCAGTACTTC
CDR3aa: CASSVDGRTYEQYF

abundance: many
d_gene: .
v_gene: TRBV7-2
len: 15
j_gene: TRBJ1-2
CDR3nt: TGTGCCAGCAGCTTTTTGACGGGGGGGAACTATGGCTACACCTTC
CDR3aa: CASSFLTGGNYGYTF

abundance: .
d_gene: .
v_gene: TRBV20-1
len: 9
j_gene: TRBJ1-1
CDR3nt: TGCAGGGGCCCTGGGTTGGGTTTCTTT
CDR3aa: CRGPGLGFF

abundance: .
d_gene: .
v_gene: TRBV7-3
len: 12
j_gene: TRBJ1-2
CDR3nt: TGTGCCAGCAGCCGCGATGGATATGGCTACACCTTC
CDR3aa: CASSRDGYGYTF

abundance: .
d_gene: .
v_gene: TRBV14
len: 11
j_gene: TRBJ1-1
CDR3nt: TGTGCCAGCAGCCATGGGACTGAAGCTTTCTTT
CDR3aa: CASSHGTEAFF

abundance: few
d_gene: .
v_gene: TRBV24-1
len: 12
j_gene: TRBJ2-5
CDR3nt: TGTGCCAGCAGTTCCCCAAGAGAGACCCAGTACTTC
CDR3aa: CASSSPRETQYF

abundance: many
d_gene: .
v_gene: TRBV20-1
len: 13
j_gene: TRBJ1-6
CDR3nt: TGCAGTGCTAGAGATACGGGTAATTCGCCCCTCCACTTT
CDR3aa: CSARDTGNSPLHF

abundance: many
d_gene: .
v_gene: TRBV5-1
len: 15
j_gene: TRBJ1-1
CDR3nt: TGCGCCAGCAGCTTGTTCCGAGGCGGGAACACTGAAGCTTTCTTT
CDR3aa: CASSLFRGGNTEAFF

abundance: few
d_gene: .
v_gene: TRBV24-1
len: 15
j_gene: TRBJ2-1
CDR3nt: TGTGCCACCAGTGTCCCCGGACAGCCATACAATGAGCAGTTCTTC
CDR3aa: CATSVPGQPYNEQFF

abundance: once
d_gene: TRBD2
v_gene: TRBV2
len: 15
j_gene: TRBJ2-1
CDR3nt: TGTGCCAGCAGTGCGCGACTAGCGATTGTCAATGAGCAGTTCTTC
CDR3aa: CASSARLAIVNEQFF

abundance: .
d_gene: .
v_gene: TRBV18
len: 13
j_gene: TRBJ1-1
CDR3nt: TGTGCCAGCTCACGCGAGACGAACACTGAAGCTTTCTTT
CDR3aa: CASSRETNTEAFF

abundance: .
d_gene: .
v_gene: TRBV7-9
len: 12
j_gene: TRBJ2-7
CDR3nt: TGTGCCAGCAGCTTAGGCAAATACGAGCAGTACTTC
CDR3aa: CASSLGKYEQYF

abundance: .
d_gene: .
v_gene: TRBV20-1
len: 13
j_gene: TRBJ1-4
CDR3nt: TGCAGTGCTAGACCTGCGGGTAATGAAAAACTGTTTTTT
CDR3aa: CSARPAGNEKLFF

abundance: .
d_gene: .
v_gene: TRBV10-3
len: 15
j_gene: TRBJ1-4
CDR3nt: TGTGCCATCAGTGAGTCGAGGGGGACCCGAATGTCTCTGTTTTTT
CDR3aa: CAISESRGTRMSLFF

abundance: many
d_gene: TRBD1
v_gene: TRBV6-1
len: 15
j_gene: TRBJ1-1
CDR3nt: TGTGCCAGCAGAAGTGCAGGGGGCGGGGGCACTGAAGCTTTCTTT
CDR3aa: CASRSAGGGGTEAFF

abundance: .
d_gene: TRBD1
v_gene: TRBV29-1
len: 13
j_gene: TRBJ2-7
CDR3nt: TGCAGCGTTCCCAGGACAGGGGGCTACGAGCAGTACTTC
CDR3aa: CSVPRTGGYEQYF

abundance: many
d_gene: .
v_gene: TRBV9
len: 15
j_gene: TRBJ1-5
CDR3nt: TGTGCCAGCAGCCCCGGAGGTCCCACAAATCAGCCCCAGCATTTT
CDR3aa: CASSPGGPTNQPQHF

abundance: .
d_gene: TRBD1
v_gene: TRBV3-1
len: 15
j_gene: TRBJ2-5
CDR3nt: TGTGCCAGCAGCCAAGGACAGGGGCCCCAAGAGACCCAGTACTTC
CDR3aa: CASSQGQGPQETQYF

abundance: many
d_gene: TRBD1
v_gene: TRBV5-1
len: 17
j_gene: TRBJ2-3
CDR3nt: TGCGCCAGCAGCTTGTTATTCGGGACAGGGGTTAAAGATACGCAGTATTTT
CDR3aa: CASSLLFGTGVKDTQYF

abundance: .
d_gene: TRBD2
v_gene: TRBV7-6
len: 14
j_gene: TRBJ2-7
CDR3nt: TGTGCCAGCAGCTTGCGGGAGGACTCCTACGAGCAGTACTTC
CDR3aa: CASSLREDSYEQYF

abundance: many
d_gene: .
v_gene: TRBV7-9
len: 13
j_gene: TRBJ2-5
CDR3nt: TGTGCCAGCGGCCAGGGAGTCCAAGAGACCCAGTACTTC
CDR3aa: CASGQGVQETQYF

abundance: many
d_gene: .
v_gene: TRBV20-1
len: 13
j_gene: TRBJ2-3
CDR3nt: TGCAGTGCCGAAGAGTCAACCACAGATACGCAGTATTTT
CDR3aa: CSAEESTTDTQYF

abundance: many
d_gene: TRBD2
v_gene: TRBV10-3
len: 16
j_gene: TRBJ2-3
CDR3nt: TGTGCCGTCAATCGGGCTAGCCGGGGGGACACAGATACGCAGTATTTT
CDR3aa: CAVNRASRGDTDTQYF

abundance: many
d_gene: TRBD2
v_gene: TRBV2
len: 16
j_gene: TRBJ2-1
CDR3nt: TGTGCCAGCAGGCGCACGACTAGCGGGAACTACAATGAGCAGTTCTTC
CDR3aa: CASRRTTSGNYNEQFF

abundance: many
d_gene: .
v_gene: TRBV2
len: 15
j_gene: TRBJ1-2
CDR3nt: TGTGCCAGCAGTCCATCCGGGGCAGGGTCCCCTGGCTACACCTTC
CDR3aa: CASSPSGAGSPGYTF

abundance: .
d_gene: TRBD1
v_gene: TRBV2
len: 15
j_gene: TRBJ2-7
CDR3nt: TGTGCCAGCAGTCAAGGGACAGGGTACCCCTACGAGAAGTACTTC
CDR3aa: CASSQGTGYPYEKYF

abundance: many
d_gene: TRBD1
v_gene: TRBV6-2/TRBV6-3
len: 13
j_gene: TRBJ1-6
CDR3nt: TGTGCCAGCAGGTCAGGGGGTGTTTCACCCCTCCACTTT
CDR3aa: CASRSGGVSPLHF